The 15 T cell receptor beta chains given below trace back to one sample, sequenced in a study of blood T cell repertoires in COVID-19 (dated by TCRdb to 2020 to 2022). The method behind the library was the immunoSEQ multiplex PCR assay. TCRdb's version of the immuneACCESS table is confined to in-frame rearrangements and falls short of the full clone set. An unresolved V gene accounts for under half of the shortfall where checked; the remainder is of unknown origin. This sample comprises 87,000 or so clones, about 88% of them detected only once. About 5% of the sample comes from the top ten. Sequencing was performed on peripheral blood. These receptors all stem from a man aged 35 to 55 with acute or convalescent COVID-19.

V and J are TRBV9 and TRBJ1-6; a possible D gene is TRBD1 (5 bases). Per the germline V gene, CDR1 is SGDLS and CDR2 is YYNGEE. V was shortened by 6 bases and J by 10 bases, with 14 bases between the two germline ends. The CDR3 has 13 amino acids. CDR3 in amino acids: CASNQGDESPLHF. The CDR3 DNA follows: TGTGCCAGCAATCAGGGCGACGAATCACCCCTCCACTTT.

To note about this clone: Other DNA sequences in this specimen translate into the identical CDR3. The V gene is TRBV12-3 or TRBV12-4, the J gene TRBJ1-1; D possibly corresponds to TRBD1 (6 bases). The CDR3 extends over 13 amino acids. V was shortened by 6 bases and J by 1 base, with 9 bases between the two germline ends. CDR3 coding DNA: TGTGCCAGCAGCTTGGGACAGAACACTGAAGCTTTCTTT. Protein: CASSLGQNTEAFF.

The genes are TRBV11-3 and TRBJ2-2, with TRBD2 matching 9 bases. CDR3 length equals 17 residues. V lost 0 bases, J lost 4 bases, and 6 bases stayed unmatched. Germline CDR1 reads SGHNT; CDR2 reads YENEEA. The CDR3 coding sequence is TGTGCCAGCAGCTTAGATGCGGGAGGGCGTCGCACCGGGGAGCTGTTTTTT. It yields the protein CASSLDAGGRRTGELFF.

V and J are TRBV10-2 and TRBJ2-7, with 10 bases fitting TRBD2. The length of the CDR3 is 12 residues. The germline V gene encodes CDR1 WSHSY and CDR2 SAAADI. Unmatched junction bases numbered 0, after V lost 8 bases and J lost 2 bases. The DNA of the CDR3 is TGCGCCAGCGGACTAGCGGCCTACGAGCAGTACTTC. The encoded protein is CASGLAAYEQYF.

This chain links TRBV30 with TRBJ2-7, with 9 bases aligning to TRBD1. V shed 4 bases and J 3 bases; nucleotides not matched to a gene: 13. Germline CDR1 and CDR2: GTSNPN and SVGIG (reference sequence). The CDR3 is made up of 16 amino acids. CDR3 in amino acids: CAWTTGWDRDLYEQYF. The CDR3 DNA sequence: TGTGCCTGGACCACCGGGTGGGACAGGGACCTCTACGAGCAGTACTTC. The variable domain in full, with the rest retrieved from reference TRBV30 and TRBJ2-7, is SQTIHQWPATLVQPVGSPLSLECTVEGTSNPNLYWYRQAAGRGLQLLFYSVGIGQISSEVPQNLSASRPQDRQFILSSKKLLLSDSGFYLCAWTTGWDRDLYEQYFGPGTRLTVT.

The CDR3 DNA sequence: TGTGCCAGCAGACTGAACACCATACGGGGCTATGGCTACACCTTC. Amino acids: CASRLNTIRGYGYTF. The chain couples TRBV3-1 (or the pseudogene TRBV3-2) to TRBJ1-2; no definite D call. This CDR3 has 15 amino acids. Trimming took off 6 bases at V and 4 bases at J, with 18 bases between the two ends. From germline, CDR1 is LGHDT and CDR2 YNNKEL (reference sequence).

This clone was seen a handful of times. The rearrangement uses TRBV27 and TRBJ2-7, with D possibly matching TRBD1 (5 bases). The CDR3 spans 13 residues. The V end was cut by 4 bases, the J end by 5 bases, with 12 bases between. Germline CDR1 MNHEY, CDR2 SMNVEV (reference sequence). CDR3 sequence: CASSWQGGDEQYF. The CDR3 nucleotides are TGTGCCAGCAGTTGGCAGGGTGGGGACGAGCAGTACTTC.

The rearrangement joins TRBV10-1 to TRBJ1-5; TRBD1 matches 8 bases. Germline CDR1 is WNHNN and CDR2 is SYGVQD (reference sequence). CDR3 size: 17 residues. V was clipped by 3 bases and J by 2 bases; unmatched bases: 9. The CDR3 loop is CASSDRGPIWGNQPQHF. CDR3 sequence (DNA): TGCGCCAGCAGTGACAGGGGGCCTATATGGGGCAATCAGCCCCAGCATTTT.

The chain joins TRBV5-1 to TRBJ1-6, with 9 bases aligning to TRBD1. The CDR3 spans 15 residues. CDR1 is SGHRS and CDR2 is YFSETQ in the germline V gene. V lost 4 bases to trimming and J lost 7 bases; unmatched junction nucleotides: 6. In DNA, the CDR3 is TGCGCCAGCAGCACCGAAGGACAGGGGAATTCACCCCTCCACTTT. This translates into CASSTEGQGNSPLHF.

V gene TRBV6-5 combines with J gene TRBJ1-5, with a weak D call TRBD1 (5 bases). The CDR3 extends over 14 amino acids. CDR1 is MNHEY, CDR2 SVGAGI, per germline. Trimming shortened V by 0 bases and J by 5 bases, and 8 bases separated the two germline ends. CDR3 coding DNA: TGTGCCAGCAGTTACTCGTGGGGGGATCAGCCCCAGCATTTT. Translated: CASSYSWGDQPQHF.

The chain combines TRBV6-1 with TRBJ1-1; tentatively, D is TRBD1 (6 bases). The germline CDR1 and CDR2 sequences are MNHNS and SASEGT. V lost 1 base to trimming and J lost 6 bases, with 12 bases between them. The CDR3 covers 14 residues. Here the CDR3 DNA reads TGTGCCAGCAGTGAAGAAGGTAGGGGGTCTGAAGCTTTCTTT. Its protein is CASSEEGRGSEAFF.

The V call is TRBV7-6, the J call TRBJ2-7, with D possibly being TRBD2 (5 bases). The CDR3 contains 14 residues. Trimming left V 3 bases short and J 4 bases short, with 13 bases between. Germline V gene lookup returns CDR1 SGHVS and CDR2 FNYEAQ. This CDR3 reads CASSLGGSQYEQYF. CDR3 DNA: TGTGCCAGCAGCTTGGGTGGGAGTCAGTACGAGCAGTACTTC. Variable domain in full (rest from reference TRBV7-6 and TRBJ2-7): GAGVSQSPRYKVTKRGQDVALRCDPISGHVSLYWYRQALGQGPEFLTYFNYEAQQDKSGLPNDRFSAERPEGSISTLTIQRTEQRDSAMYRCASSLGGSQYEQYFGPGTRLTVT.

This chain uses TRBV10-3 with TRBJ2-1, with 7 bases lining up with TRBD2. V lost 7 bases to trimming and J lost 7 bases; unmatched junction nucleotides: 10. CDR1 is ENHRY and CDR2 is SYGVKD in the germline V gene. The CDR3 has 14 residues. As DNA, the CDR3 is TGTGCCATCAACGGGGGAGACGGGAGGAATGAGCAGTTCTTC. This codes for CAINGGDGRNEQFF.

The J gene is TRBJ1-1, the V gene TRBV5-1; maybe TRBD1 (5 bases). V dropped 3 bases and J dropped 1 base, with 10 bases sitting between them. Germline CDR1 SGHRS, CDR2 YFSETQ. The CDR3 consists of 14 residues. The CDR3 reads CASSSTATNTEAFF. The CDR3 nucleotides are TGCGCCAGCAGCTCGACAGCCACGAACACTGAAGCTTTCTTT.

This clone was detected many times. This chain uses TRBV20-1 with TRBJ2-7; 8 bases match TRBD1. Per germline, CDR1 DFQATT and CDR2 SNEGSKA (reference sequence). The CDR3 consists of 14 residues. V was clipped by 3 bases and J by 2 bases; unmatched bases: 6. The DNA of the CDR3 is TGCAGTGCTAGTTGGAACAGGGGGGCCTACGAGCAGTACTTC. Translation gives CSASWNRGAYEQYF.